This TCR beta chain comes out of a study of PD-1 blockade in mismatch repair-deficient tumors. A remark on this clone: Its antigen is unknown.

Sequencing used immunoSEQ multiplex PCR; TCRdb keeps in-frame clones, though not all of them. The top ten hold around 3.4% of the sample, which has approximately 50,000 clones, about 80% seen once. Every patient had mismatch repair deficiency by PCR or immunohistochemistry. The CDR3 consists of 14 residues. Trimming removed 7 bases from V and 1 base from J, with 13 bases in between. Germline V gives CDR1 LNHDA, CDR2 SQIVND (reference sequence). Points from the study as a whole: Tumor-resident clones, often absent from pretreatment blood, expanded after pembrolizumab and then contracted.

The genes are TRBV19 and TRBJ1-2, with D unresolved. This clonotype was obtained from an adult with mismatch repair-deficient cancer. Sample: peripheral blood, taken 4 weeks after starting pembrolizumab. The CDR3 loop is CASTKGNRNYGYTF. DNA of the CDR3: TGTGCCAGTACCAAAGGGAATCGTAACTATGGCTACACCTTC. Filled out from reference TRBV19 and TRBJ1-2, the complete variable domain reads DGGITQSPKYLFRKEGQNVTLSCEQNLNHDAMYWYRQDPGQGLRLIYYSQIVNDFQKGDIAEGYSVSREKKESFPLTVTSAQKNPTAFYLCASTKGNRNYGYTFGSGTRLTVV.